This TCR beta chain was identified in a study of identical twins. General study points: Monozygotic twins shared more out-of-frame TCR alpha than recombination models predicted. Out-of-frame alpha sequences shared by twins were enriched for low generation probability.

V shed 5 bases and J 4 bases; nucleotides not matched to a gene: 15. CDR1 is SGHAT, CDR2 FQNNGV, per germline. This CDR3 spans 18 amino acids. Notes on this clonotype: The antigen is undetermined.

Through template switching, a universal primer site was introduced, and the cDNA contained unique molecular identifiers. TCRdb processed the 5' RACE reads anew with MiXCR; each CDR3 protein has one entry. Seen here are some 570,000 distinct CDR3 sequences, about 20% observed once, and the top ten hold around 0.47%. All donors were healthy, and all were Caucasian. The sample was also reused in another study, on yellow fever vaccine responses in identical twins.

The sequenced material came from CD4+ T cells sorted from blood. This rearrangement joins TRBV11-2 to TRBJ2-1; 9 bases map to TRBD1. The TCR sequence derives from a woman aged 18-35 years in good health. In DNA, the CDR3 is TGTGCCAGCAGCCTAGGGGGGTCTGGACAGGGGAATTACAATGAGCAGTTCTTC. Protein sequence: CASSLGGSGQGNYNEQFF.